These T cell receptor beta chains were read from a single sample in a study of blood T cell repertoires in COVID-19. The data were produced by immunoSEQ multiplex PCR, yet TCRdb's version contains in-frame clones alone and is incomplete. The sample has about 110,000 clones, over 75% seen once. Sequencing was done on a sample of peripheral blood. Receptors were obtained from a woman between 70 and 85 years old who had recovered from COVID-19. Each CDR3 is given without its conserved first and last residue. D genes are given only for firm matches. Clone size is stated in some rows and not others, as once, few, many or a class when expanded.

V gene,clone size,D gene,J gene,CDR3 protein
TRBV11-2,-,-,TRBJ2-5,ASSFTGQETQY
TRBV4-1,-,TRBD2,TRBJ2-1,ASSAGSGRTYNEQF
TRBV6-5,-,-,TRBJ1-1,ASSFGADTEAF
TRBV19,-,TRBD1,TRBJ1-3,ASTPGAGQFSSGNTIY
TRBV9,-,TRBD2,TRBJ2-3,ASSRGSSGGSTDTQY
TRBV27,few,TRBD2,TRBJ2-1,ASTQGQPGLAGTYNEQF
TRBV3-1/TRBV3-2,-,TRBD2,TRBJ2-5,ASSQPGGGGTQY
TRBV18,-,-,TRBJ2-5,ASSPRVGGRETQY
TRBV27,few,-,TRBJ1-6,ASSLGSSYNSPLH
TRBV2,-,-,TRBJ2-5,ASSLAEYQETQY
TRBV5-1,-,-,TRBJ1-1,ASSFGGDTEAF
TRBV6-5,-,TRBD1,TRBJ2-7,ASIRDRDSYEQY
TRBV3-1/TRBV3-2,-,TRBD2,TRBJ2-5,ASSQLAGGFGETQY
TRBV11-2,-,TRBD1,TRBJ1-6,ASSSGTGGPPYNSPLH
TRBV14,-,-,TRBJ2-1,ASSLLNEQF
TRBV27,once,TRBD2,TRBJ2-5,ASTRREGPQETQY
TRBV3-1/TRBV3-2,-,-,TRBJ2-1,ASSLGLATGEQF
TRBV28,-,TRBD1,TRBJ2-5,ASSFSGTGARETQY
TRBV5-1,-,-,TRBJ2-6,ASSLGPSGANVLT
TRBV7-2,-,-,TRBJ2-7,ASSSTGTYEQY
TRBV28,-,TRBD1,TRBJ1-2,ASSWVPGQGLDYGYT
TRBV2,-,-,TRBJ1-3,ASNFLGNTIY
TRBV6-6,-,TRBD1,TRBJ2-7,ASTLPRTGYEQY
TRBV4-3,-,-,TRBJ2-7,ASSQGPSYEQY